A single sample is the source of the 17 T cell receptor beta chains below, sequenced in a study of OX40 agonist ivuxolimab in advanced cancers. Here immunoSEQ multiplex PCR was the method, and the copy in TCRdb shows in-frame clones only, minus some. The sample comprises over 20,000 clones, more than 80% of which are singletons, and 34% rests with the top ten. The source was CD4+ or CD8+ T cells sorted from blood, collected in a trial of the OX40 agonist ivuxolimab. The receptors come from an adult with an advanced solid tumor such as melanoma, head and neck, liver or kidney cancer.

CDR3 amino acids: CASSISVVAETQYF. The CDR3 DNA is TGTGCCAGTAGTATATCAGTTGTCGCGGAGACCCAGTACTTC. This chain connects TRBV19 to TRBJ2-5, with D hard to call. Germline assignment: CDR1 LNHDA and CDR2 SQIVND (reference sequence). This CDR3 has 14 amino acids. The germline V and J ends were trimmed by 2 bases and 5 bases, with 12 bases remaining between them.

The count of this clone is one. The chain carries TRBV10-3 and TRBJ2-3, with TRBD2 identical over 7 bases. From germline, CDR1 is ENHRY and CDR2 SYGVKD. J gave up 5 bases and V 4 bases, and 0 bases lay outside the gene matches. This CDR3 spans 12 amino acids. This CDR3 is CAISAGGDTQYF. The DNA of the CDR3 is TGTGCCATCAGTGCGGGGGGAGATACGCAGTATTTT.

The J gene is TRBJ2-3, the V gene TRBV5-1; D gene uncertain. The CDR3 totals 14 residues. Germline V gene sequence: CDR1 SGHRS, CDR2 YFSETQ. The germline V and J ends were trimmed by 0 bases and 2 bases, with 7 bases remaining between them. CDR3 nucleotide sequence: TGCGCCAGCAGCTTGGACGTGATCACAGATACGCAGTATTTT. Translating gives CASSLDVITDTQYF.

This clone was recorded once. The chain links TRBV10-3 to TRBJ2-7; a possible D gene is TRBD1 (6 bases). Trimming shortened V by 10 bases and J by 0 bases, and 13 bases separated the two germline ends. CDR3 length: 13 residues. CDR1 ENHRY and CDR2 SYGVKD come from the germline V gene. The DNA for the CDR3 is TGTGCCACCCGGGACAACCACTCCTACGAGCAGTACTTC. Encoded protein: CATRDNHSYEQYF.

In its sample, this clone was seen once. The rearrangement uses TRBV10-3 and TRBJ2-1; D ambiguous. CDR3 length: 13 residues. The germline gives CDR1 ENHRY, CDR2 SYGVKD. V dropped 8 bases and J dropped 3 bases, with 11 bases sitting between them. CDR3 nucleotides: TGTGCCATCCGAAGGCAGGACTACAATGAGCAGTTCTTC. It encodes CAIRRQDYNEQFF.

J is TRBJ2-1 and V is TRBV14; TRBD2 matches 8 bases. The CDR3 extends over 15 amino acids. Germline CDR1 and CDR2: SGHDN and FVKESK. V lost 5 bases and J lost 5; bases outside the gene matches: 8. The CDR3 region is CASSFPAGANNEQFF. As DNA, the CDR3 is TGTGCCAGCAGCTTTCCAGCGGGGGCCAACAATGAGCAGTTCTTC.

The chain joins TRBV9 to TRBJ2-1; no firm D call. Trimming stripped 0 bases from V and 10 bases from J, with 8 bases between. CDR3 length: 12 residues. CDR1 and CDR2 from the germline V gene are SGDLS and YYNGEE. The CDR3: CASSVGGYEQFF. CDR3 nucleotides: TGTGCCAGCAGCGTAGGAGGATACGAGCAGTTCTTC.

The count of this clone is one. V and J are TRBV10-3 and TRBJ1-6, with 7 bases matching TRBD1. Germline V lookup: CDR1 ENHRY, CDR2 SYGVKD. The CDR3 loop spans 18 amino acids. V lost 2 bases, J lost 0 bases, and 7 bases stayed unmatched. CDR3 coding DNA: TGTGCCATCAGTGAGAGGGGGCACGTCAGCTCCTATAATTCACCCCTCCACTTT. Its translation is CAISERGHVSSYNSPLHF.

The CDR3 DNA reads as TGCAGCGTTTTAGGACCACAGGGGGATGTAACAGATACGCAGTATTTT. Its translation is CSVLGPQGDVTDTQYF. This sequence joins TRBV29-1 and TRBJ2-3; 8 bases fit TRBD1. CDR1 and CDR2 from the germline V gene are SQVTM and ANQGSEA. This CDR3 has 16 residues. Losses at the gene ends were 5 bases for V and 3 bases for J; bases not matched to a gene: 13.

The chain has TRBV4-3 and TRBJ2-1, with D hard to call. Germline V lookup: CDR1 LGHNA, CDR2 YSLEER. CDR3 length: 15 residues. Trimming removed 4 bases from V and 7 bases from J, with 17 bases in between. The DNA for the CDR3 is TGCGCCAGCAGCCTAAACACTATGGGTGGGAATGAGCAGTTCTTC. It specifies CASSLNTMGGNEQFF.

This clone was counted a few times. This chain links TRBV6-1 with TRBJ1-1; unclear D gene. V lost 6 bases and J lost 7, with 18 bases in between. The CDR3 contains 14 residues. Germline V CDR1 and CDR2: MNHNS, SASEGT. Here the CDR3 reads CASRWISDDNEAFF. The CDR3 DNA reads TGTGCCAGCAGGTGGATTAGTGATGACAATGAAGCTTTCTTT.

This clone has just one count. J is TRBJ1-1 and V is TRBV5-1; D possibly corresponds to TRBD1 (6 bases). The ends were cut back, 5 bases at V and 2 bases at J, with 13 bases in the middle. The CDR3 sequence is 14 residues long. Germline CDR1 is SGHRS and CDR2 is YFSETQ. In DNA form, the CDR3 reads TGCGCCAGCAGTCCCAGGACAGCCAACACTGAAGCTTTCTTT. Encoded protein: CASSPRTANTEAFF.

V is TRBV15 and J is TRBJ2-2, with 9 bases lining up with TRBD2. CDR3 length: 14 residues. Germline V gene lookup returns CDR1 LNHNV and CDR2 YYDKDF (reference sequence). V trimming: 4 bases; J trimming: 9 bases; junction bases outside the gene matches: 6. The CDR3 DNA reads TGTGCCACCAGCAATAGCGGGGGTCACCGGGAGCTGTTTTTT. Residues: CATSNSGGHRELFF.

The rearrangement links TRBV10-2 to TRBJ2-1; no clear D. Trimming cost V 2 bases and J 0 bases, with 11 bases left between them. Germline values: CDR1 WSHSY, CDR2 SAAADI. The CDR3 sequence is 16 residues long. The CDR3 nucleotides read TGCGCCAGCAGTGAGGACTCCATTAGCTCCTACAATGAGCAGTTCTTC. It encodes CASSEDSISSYNEQFF.

This chain connects TRBV5-5 to TRBJ2-1; the D gene is possibly TRBD1 (5 bases). The CDR3 contains 17 residues. CDR1 is SGHKS, CDR2 YYEKEE, per germline (reference sequence). The ends were cut back, 2 bases at V and 3 bases at J, with 18 bases in the middle. CDR3 loop: CASSLEGALLGYNEQFF. DNA of the CDR3: TGTGCCAGCAGCTTAGAAGGGGCTCTGCTCGGCTACAATGAGCAGTTCTTC.

The chain recombines TRBV11-2 with TRBJ1-4; a weak D match, TRBD1 (6 bases). The CDR3 consists of 15 residues. V lost 1 base to trimming and J lost 7 bases, with 13 bases between them. The V gene's germline CDR1 is SGHAT and CDR2 FQNNGV. The CDR3 nucleotides read TGTGCCAGCAGCTTAGCTCCGGGGGCGGGTGAAAAACTGTTTTTT. This sequence encodes CASSLAPGAGEKLFF.

The chain links TRBV7-9 to TRBJ2-7, with 7 bases identical to TRBD1. With V trimmed by 3 bases and J by 3 bases, 2 bases remained unmatched. Looked up from germline, CDR1 is SEHNR and CDR2 is FQNEAQ (reference sequence). The CDR3 runs 13 residues. The CDR3 sequence: CASSFDRDYEQYF. For the CDR3, the DNA is TGTGCCAGCAGCTTTGACAGGGACTACGAGCAGTACTTC.